The 30 T cell receptor beta chains presented below share a single source sample, sequenced in a study of blood T cell repertoires in COVID-19. Only in-frame clones appear in the TCRdb table, and some are missing; sequencing was by immunoSEQ multiplex PCR. The sample shows 100,000 to 150,000 clones, less than 85% of them seen only once. Input material: peripheral blood. Receptors were obtained from a woman aged 55-75 years with acute or convalescent COVID-19.

The V call is TRBV24-1, the J call TRBJ1-2; tentative D call: TRBD1 (6 bases). The CDR3 totals 18 residues. The germline V gene has CDR1 KGHDR and CDR2 SFDVKD. V lost 3 bases and J 3 bases, leaving 22 bases between the germline ends. CDR3 loop: CATSDGRADSDSDYGYTF. CDR3 nucleotide sequence: TGTGCCACCAGTGATGGCCGAGCGGACAGTGATTCTGACTATGGCTACACCTTC.

This rearrangement joins TRBV3-1 (or the pseudogene TRBV3-2) to TRBJ2-7, with unresolved D. Germline loops: CDR1 LGHDT, CDR2 YNNKEL (reference sequence). Trimming pared 1 base from V and 4 bases from J, leaving 14 bases between. This CDR3 contains 15 residues. The DNA for the CDR3 is TGTGCCAGCAGCCAAGGCGCCCACGGGTCTTACGAGCAGTACGTC. This encodes CASSQGAHGSYEQYV.

This sequence joins TRBV28 and TRBJ1-2, with 7 bases that match TRBD1. The ends lost 5 bases at V and 6 bases at J; junction bases unmatched: 9. The length of the CDR3 is 14 residues. The V gene's germline CDR1 is MDHEN and CDR2 SYDVKM. The CDR3 is CASSKYRGPNGYTF. The CDR3 nucleotides read TGTGCCAGCAGTAAATACAGGGGCCCCAATGGCTACACCTTC.

The V and J genes are TRBV18 and TRBJ2-3; 12 bases agree with TRBD1. With 0 bases clipped from V and 5 bases from J, the junction kept 6 bases outside the gene matches. This CDR3 spans 17 amino acids. Germline loops: CDR1 KGHSH, CDR2 LQKENI. The CDR3 DNA follows: TGTGCCAGCTCACCACCCAGCGGGACAGGGGGCCAAGATACGCAGTATTTT. This encodes CASSPPSGTGGQDTQYF.

The chain employs TRBV21-1 and TRBJ2-5; the table's D call, TRBD2, has no DNA check behind it. TRBV21-1 is deemed a pseudogene. The CDR3 length is 16 residues. CDR3 bases: TGTGCCAGCAGCGGCCAAGCTAGAGTGCGGCAAGAGACCCAGTACTTC. Translation: CASSGQARVRQETQYF.

The chain couples TRBV3-1 (or the pseudogene TRBV3-2) to TRBJ2-3; no clear D. Germline V CDR1 and CDR2: LGHDT, YNNKEL (reference sequence). The V and J ends lost 4 bases and 6 bases respectively, with 8 bases between them. The CDR3 sequence is 12 residues long. This chain's CDR3 is CASSPRFDTQYF. The CDR3 DNA follows: TGTGCCAGCAGCCCCCGGTTTGATACGCAGTATTTT.

The chain couples TRBV27 to TRBJ1-4, with D tentatively TRBD1 (6 bases). CDR1 and CDR2 (germline): MNHEY, SMNVEV (reference sequence). The CDR3 has 15 amino acids. V was cut by 3 bases and J by 7 bases, with 15 bases left in between. CDR3 region: CASSLTAGASEKLFF. The CDR3 DNA follows: TGTGCCAGCAGTTTGACGGCGGGGGCGAGTGAAAAACTGTTTTTT.

The chain joins TRBV27 to TRBJ2-1, with 12 nucleotides matching TRBD2. Germline CDR1 MNHEY, CDR2 SMNVEV (reference sequence). J lost 8 bases, V lost 5 bases, and 10 bases had no gene match. The CDR3 spans 16 residues. The CDR3 DNA sequence: TGTGCCAGCAGTCAGCCACTAGCGGGGGGTGATGATGAGCAGTTCTTC. It translates to CASSQPLAGGDDEQFF.

This clone was counted a few times. The V call is TRBV11-2, the J call TRBJ2-2, with D maybe TRBD1 (6 bases). Looked up from germline, CDR1 is SGHAT and CDR2 is FQNNGV. The CDR3 loop spans 17 amino acids. Trimming removed 5 bases at V and 1 base at J, with 17 bases between. The CDR3 is CASSPVWAGVNTGELFF. The CDR3 coding sequence is TGTGCCAGCAGCCCCGTCTGGGCAGGGGTGAACACCGGGGAGCTGTTTTTT.

This clone was observed once. The rearrangement joins TRBV11-2 to TRBJ2-7, with 7 nucleotides matching TRBD1. The V gene end was trimmed by 5 bases and the J gene end by 1 base; junction bases not matched to a gene: 11. This CDR3 comprises 16 residues. Germline V CDR1 and CDR2: SGHAT, FQNNGV. The CDR3: CASSPPEIRGSYEQYF. The CDR3 region has the DNA TGTGCCAGCAGCCCCCCAGAGATCAGGGGGTCCTACGAGCAGTACTTC.

The chain recombines TRBV5-1 with TRBJ1-5; maybe TRBD1 (6 bases). The CDR3 consists of 14 residues. Between the trimmed V and J ends, which lost 2 bases and 7 bases, there was a span of 13 bases. The germline CDR1 and CDR2 sequences are SGHRS and YFSETQ. Written as DNA, the CDR3 is TGCGCCAGCAGCTTAGGGGACACGGGACAGCCCCAGCATTTT. Translated: CASSLGDTGQPQHF.

The chain recombines TRBV4-1 with TRBJ2-7, with TRBD1 matching 8 bases. The CDR3 covers 14 residues. Germline V gives CDR1 MGHRA, CDR2 YSYEKL. The J segment lost 4 bases and the V segment lost 5 bases, leaving 7 bases of the junction unmatched. In nucleotides, the CDR3 is TGCGCCAGCAGCTCCACAGGGGGTATATACGAGCAGTACTTC. Amino acids: CASSSTGGIYEQYF.

The V call is TRBV5-4, the J call TRBJ1-1; 9 nucleotides align to TRBD1. The ends lost 0 bases at V and 6 bases at J; junction bases unmatched: 3. CDR3 size: 14 residues. The V gene's germline CDR1 is SGHNT and CDR2 YYREEE (reference sequence). The CDR3 nucleotides are TGTGCCAGCAGCTTGGGGGACAGGGTCGCTGAAGCTTTCTTT. Residues: CASSLGDRVAEAFF. Complete variable domain (other parts from reference TRBV5-4 and TRBJ1-1): ETGVTQSPTHLIKTRGQQVTLRCSSQSGHNTVSWYQQALGQGPQFIFQYYREEENGRGNFPPRFSGLQFPNYSSELNVNALELDDSALYLCASSLGDRVAEAFFGQGTRLTVV.

The genes are TRBV7-3 and TRBJ2-3, with 11 bases lining up with TRBD1. CDR3 length: 15 residues. V was clipped by 0 bases and J by 6 bases; unmatched bases: 2. Germline V gene data show CDR1 as SGHTA and CDR2 as FQGTGA. The CDR3 spells CASSLTGTGGDTQYF. The CDR3 nucleotides read TGTGCCAGCAGCTTAACCGGGACAGGGGGTGATACGCAGTATTTT.

This clone occurred once. The genes are TRBV2 and TRBJ2-7; no clear D. CDR3 length equals 11 residues. In germline, CDR1 is SNHLY, CDR2 FYNNEI. The ends were cut back, 8 bases at V and 4 bases at J, with 9 bases in the middle. For the CDR3, the DNA is TGTGCCAGCTCTGAGAATTACGAGCAGTACGTC. Translated: CASSENYEQYV.

This sequence joins TRBV25-1 and TRBJ1-1; 8 positions match TRBD1. The J segment lost 4 bases and the V segment lost 6 bases, leaving 7 bases of the junction unmatched. Germline V gene lookup returns CDR1 MGHDK and CDR2 SYGVNS. This CDR3 is 14 amino acids long. DNA for the CDR3: TGTGCCAGCAGGACCAGACAGGGGAGCACTGAAGCTTTCTTT. This sequence encodes CASRTRQGSTEAFF. Full variable domain (remainder filled in from reference TRBV25-1 and TRBJ1-1): EADIYQTPRYLVIGTGKKITLECSQTMGHDKMYWYQQDPGMELHLIHYSYGVNSTEKGDLSSESTVSRIRTEHFPLTLESARPSHTSQYLCASRTRQGSTEAFFGQGTRLTVV.

The V gene is TRBV19, the J gene TRBJ1-6; possible D gene TRBD1, 5 bases. This CDR3 spans 15 amino acids. The germline gives CDR1 LNHDA, CDR2 SQIVND (reference sequence). With 7 bases removed from V and 9 bases from J, the gap between germline ends came to 19 bases. In nucleotides, the CDR3 is TGTGCCAGTACCTCAAGGGCCAGGGTCGGTTCACCCCTCCACTTT. Amino acid sequence: CASTSRARVGSPLHF.

The chain couples TRBV12-3 or TRBV12-4 to TRBJ2-2; D possibly corresponds to TRBD2 (5 bases). CDR3 length: 13 amino acids. With 8 bases removed from V and 2 bases from J, the gap between germline ends came to 9 bases. The CDR3 loop is CASRLHNTGELFF. The CDR3 DNA reads as TGTGCCAGCCGACTACACAACACCGGGGAGCTGTTTTTT.

V gene TRBV29-1 combines with J gene TRBJ2-7, with TRBD1 as a possible D gene (6 bases). The ends were cut back, 1 base at V and 5 bases at J, with 18 bases in the middle. Germline V lookup: CDR1 SQVTM, CDR2 ANQGSEA. CDR3 length: 15 residues. The CDR3 coding sequence is TGCAGCGTTGAAGGGCTCGAGACAGGTTCGGACGAGCAGTACTTC. It specifies CSVEGLETGSDEQYF.

The rearrangement joins TRBV3-1 (or the pseudogene TRBV3-2) to TRBJ1-1; a possible D gene is TRBD1 (5 bases). Germline V gene lookup returns CDR1 LGHDT and CDR2 YNNKEL (reference sequence). The V and J ends lost 1 base and 0 bases respectively, with 12 bases between them. CDR3 length: 16 amino acids. CDR3 region: CASSQVAGRMNTEAFF. The CDR3 DNA is TGTGCCAGCAGCCAAGTGGCAGGGAGGATGAACACTGAAGCTTTCTTT.

The rearrangement uses TRBV5-1 and TRBJ2-5; perhaps TRBD2 as D (6 bases). Germline V gives CDR1 SGHRS, CDR2 YFSETQ. Trimming took 0 bases from V and 4 from J, leaving 7 bases between them. The CDR3 runs to 13 residues. CDR3 in amino acids: CASSLGGGETQYF. CDR3 nucleotide sequence: TGCGCCAGCAGCTTGGGGGGAGGAGAGACCCAGTACTTC.

This clone was seen more than once but under ten times. V gene TRBV19 combines with J gene TRBJ1-4; D not resolved. CDR1 and CDR2 (germline): LNHDA, SQIVND (reference sequence). V was cut by 6 bases and J by 4 bases, with 9 bases left in between. The CDR3 loop spans 13 amino acids. In DNA form, the CDR3 reads TGTGCCAGTAGCGGTCTAATTAATGAAAAACTGTTTTTT. Protein product: CASSGLINEKLFF.

This clone was picked up a small number of times. This chain uses TRBV6-1 with TRBJ2-7; no firm D call. The CDR3 is 15 residues long. The germline V and J ends were trimmed by 3 bases and 2 bases, with 14 bases remaining between them. Germline-derived CDR1 and CDR2 are MNHNS and SASEGT. The CDR3 DNA sequence: TGTGCCAGCAGTGACGGTCCGGGTCGGACCTACGAGCAGTACGTC. Encoded protein: CASSDGPGRTYEQYV.

The V gene is TRBV9, the J gene TRBJ1-6; 10 bases are shared with TRBD1. The ends lost 0 bases at V and 9 bases at J; junction bases unmatched: 6. The CDR3 runs 16 residues. Germline V lookup: CDR1 SGDLS, CDR2 YYNGEE. CDR3 sequence: CASSVGTGGLGSPLHF. The CDR3 DNA reads as TGTGCCAGCAGCGTAGGGACAGGGGGTCTGGGTTCACCCCTCCACTTT.

V usage is TRBV6-5 and J usage is TRBJ1-2; TRBD1 might be the D (6 bases). Germline values: CDR1 MNHEY, CDR2 SVGAGI. Trimming removed 8 bases from V and 8 bases from J, with 24 bases in between. The CDR3 runs to 15 residues. The CDR3 protein is CASGPDRSNRRGYTF. The CDR3 nucleotides read TGTGCCAGCGGTCCGGACAGAAGCAATCGTCGCGGCTACACCTTC.

The chain carries TRBV14 and TRBJ2-5; D not certain. The V gene's germline CDR1 is SGHDN and CDR2 FVKESK. The CDR3 covers 13 residues. Trimming took 1 base from V and 5 from J, leaving 8 bases between them. The CDR3: CASSQGLRETQYF. For the CDR3, the DNA is TGTGCCAGCAGCCAAGGCTTGAGGGAGACCCAGTACTTC.

V and J are TRBV7-2 and TRBJ2-5; TRBD2 agrees at 12 bases. J was trimmed by 5 bases and V by 5 bases; bases with no gene match: 6. The CDR3 has 15 amino acids. The germline gives CDR1 SGHTA, CDR2 FQGNSA. The CDR3 region is CASSLASGGAETQYF. CDR3 DNA sequence: TGTGCCAGCAGCCTCGCTAGCGGGGGGGCTGAGACCCAGTACTTC.

The chain employs TRBV5-4 and TRBJ1-6; D is perhaps TRBD1 (6 bases). Germline lookup yields CDR1 SGHNT and CDR2 YYREEE (reference sequence). Trimming removed 3 bases at V and 1 base at J, with 11 bases between. This CDR3 has 16 amino acids. For the CDR3, the DNA is TGTGCCAGCAGCTCAATGGGGGCTTCCTATAATTCACCCCTCCACTTT. Protein product: CASSSMGASYNSPLHF.

The genes are TRBV9 and TRBJ1-5; TRBD1 agrees at 7 bases. After removal of 3 bases from V and 9 bases from J, the junction contained 9 bases not matched to a gene. Germline V gene sequence: CDR1 SGDLS, CDR2 YYNGEE. The CDR3 covers 14 residues. CDR3 in amino acids: CASSGTGTEPPQHF. The CDR3 region has the DNA TGTGCCAGCAGCGGAACCGGGACAGAACCGCCCCAGCATTTT.

The rearrangement uses TRBV11-2 and TRBJ2-5; 14 nucleotides match TRBD2. The CDR3 sequence is 17 residues long. The V gene end was trimmed by 4 bases and the J gene end by 6 bases; junction bases not matched to a gene: 10. Germline V gives CDR1 SGHAT, CDR2 FQNNGV. The CDR3 bases are TGTGCCAGCAGCTCCACTAGAAGACTAGCGGGGGGGCAGACCCAGTACTTC. This translates into CASSSTRRLAGGQTQYF.